This TCR beta chain was retrieved from a study of blood T cell repertoires in COVID-19. About the study: The origin of the acute and convalescent COVID-19 samples was the United States, Italy and Spain. In each case, the material was cDNA or gDNA derived from T cells, B-cell-depleted T cells, or PBMCs.

Donors in Cohort 3 counted as recovered after two negative PCRs, clearance, or symptom resolution. TCRdb's copy holds only in-frame clones and misses some; the assay was immunoSEQ multiplex PCR. The sample lists about 380,000 clones, around 89% occurring once. The CDR3 contains 14 residues. V was cut by 4 bases and J by 2 bases, with 14 bases left in between. CDR1 SQVTM and CDR2 ANQGSEA come from the germline V gene. This sequence originates from a woman under 30 who had recovered from COVID-19. The sequenced sample was PBMCs or T cells enriched from blood (not recorded which). This sequence joins TRBV29-1 and TRBJ1-2, with D perhaps TRBD1 (5 bases). CDR3 loop: CSVGGVDNNYGYTF. DNA for the CDR3: TGCAGCGTTGGGGGTGTGGACAACAACTATGGCTACACCTTC.